These T cell receptor beta chains were read from a single sample in a study of blood T cell repertoires in COVID-19. Sequencing was performed with immunoSEQ multiplex PCR; in TCRdb, only in-frame clones are kept and a portion is missing. The table records about 130,000 clones, about nine tenths of them present only once. The sequencing input was peripheral blood. The receptor source for this set is a man aged 50 to 59 with active COVID-19. The CDR3 runs from the conserved cysteine through the conserved F or W. A D gene is named only where the DNA matches it firmly. Size values are once, few and many counts, or a class for expanded clones, and some rows have none.

J gene: TRBJ2-3; clone size: NA; D gene: TRBD1; V gene: TRBV11-3; CDR3 protein: CASSFQGADTQYF; CDR3 DNA: TGTGCCAGCAGCTTTCAGGGGGCGGATACGCAGTATTTT
J gene: TRBJ1-3; clone size: NA; D gene: NA; V gene: TRBV7-9; CDR3 protein: CASSSGQPNSGNTIYF; CDR3 DNA: TGTGCCAGCAGCTCCGGACAGCCCAACTCTGGAAACACCATATATTTT
J gene: TRBJ1-6; clone size: NA; D gene: TRBD1; V gene: TRBV5-8; CDR3 protein: CASRDSYNSPLHF; CDR3 DNA: TGTGCCAGCCGGGACAGTTATAATTCACCCCTCCACTTT
J gene: TRBJ1-3; clone size: once; D gene: NA; V gene: TRBV19; CDR3 protein: CASATSRAGNTIYF; CDR3 DNA: TGTGCCAGTGCTACTAGCCGCGCTGGAAACACCATATATTTT
J gene: TRBJ2-5; clone size: NA; D gene: TRBD2; V gene: TRBV11-3; CDR3 protein: CASSYSGGAGETQYF; CDR3 DNA: TGTGCCAGCAGTTACAGCGGGGGGGCCGGGGAGACCCAGTACTTC
J gene: TRBJ2-7; clone size: NA; D gene: NA; V gene: TRBV7-2; CDR3 protein: CASSLRGLTYEQYF; CDR3 DNA: TGTGCCAGCAGCTTACGTGGTCTAACCTACGAGCAGTACTTC
J gene: TRBJ2-3; clone size: NA; D gene: TRBD1; V gene: TRBV5-4; CDR3 protein: CASSLDRGSTDTQYF; CDR3 DNA: TGTGCCAGCAGCTTGGACAGGGGCAGCACAGATACGCAGTATTTT
J gene: TRBJ1-2; clone size: NA; D gene: TRBD1; V gene: TRBV3-1/TRBV3-2; CDR3 protein: CASSQATDRTSPNYGYTF; CDR3 DNA: TGTGCCAGCAGCCAAGCCACGGACAGGACTTCCCCTAACTATGGCTACACCTTC
J gene: TRBJ1-3; clone size: NA; D gene: NA; V gene: TRBV3-1/TRBV3-2; CDR3 protein: CASSQGRSSGNTIYF; CDR3 DNA: TGTGCCAGCAGCCAAGGAAGGAGCTCTGGAAACACCATATATTTT
J gene: TRBJ2-3; clone size: NA; D gene: NA; V gene: TRBV5-1; CDR3 protein: CASSLATRDTQYF; CDR3 DNA: TGCGCCAGCAGCTTGGCGACGCGGGATACGCAGTATTTT
J gene: TRBJ2-7; clone size: NA; D gene: TRBD1; V gene: TRBV6-1; CDR3 protein: CASSEPGQLTYEQYF; CDR3 DNA: TGTGCCAGCAGTGAACCGGGACAGCTTACCTACGAGCAGTACTTC
J gene: TRBJ1-3; clone size: NA; D gene: NA; V gene: TRBV18; CDR3 protein: CASSPSPLRASGNTIYF; CDR3 DNA: TGTGCCAGCTCACCCTCTCCCTTGCGGGCCTCTGGAAACACCATATATTTT
J gene: TRBJ1-5; clone size: NA; D gene: NA; V gene: TRBV19; CDR3 protein: CASSPTNRVPNQPQHF; CDR3 DNA: TGTGCCAGTAGCCCCACAAACAGGGTGCCCAATCAGCCCCAGCATTTT
J gene: TRBJ1-1; clone size: NA; D gene: TRBD1; V gene: TRBV5-4; CDR3 protein: CASSTGQLNTEAFF; CDR3 DNA: TGTGCCAGCAGCACGGGACAGTTGAACACTGAAGCTTTCTTT
J gene: TRBJ1-1; clone size: NA; D gene: NA; V gene: TRBV3-1/TRBV3-2; CDR3 protein: CASSLTGNTEAFF; CDR3 DNA: TGTGCCAGCAGCTTGACAGGTAACACTGAAGCTTTCTTT
J gene: TRBJ2-3; clone size: few; D gene: TRBD2; V gene: TRBV3-1/TRBV3-2; CDR3 protein: CASSPRGTSRADTQYF; CDR3 DNA: TGTGCCAGCAGCCCTAGAGGGACTAGCCGAGCCGATACGCAGTATTTT
J gene: TRBJ2-3; clone size: NA; D gene: NA; V gene: TRBV7-9; CDR3 protein: CASSLITGSDTQYF; CDR3 DNA: TGTGCCAGCAGCTTAATAACAGGGTCAGATACGCAGTATTTT
J gene: TRBJ2-1; clone size: NA; D gene: TRBD2; V gene: TRBV29-1; CDR3 protein: CSVGTSGIYNEQFF; CDR3 DNA: TGCAGCGTTGGGACTAGCGGTATCTACAATGAGCAGTTCTTC
J gene: TRBJ2-3; clone size: NA; D gene: TRBD2; V gene: TRBV5-8; CDR3 protein: CASSLTSGNTQYF; CDR3 DNA: TGTGCCAGCAGCTTAACTAGCGGTAATACGCAGTATTTT
J gene: TRBJ2-1; clone size: NA; D gene: NA; V gene: TRBV5-1; CDR3 protein: CASSLGPAYNEQFF; CDR3 DNA: TGCGCCAGCAGCTTGGGGCCAGCCTACAATGAGCAGTTCTTC
J gene: TRBJ1-1; clone size: NA; D gene: TRBD1; V gene: TRBV3-1/TRBV3-2; CDR3 protein: CASSQGTGKAFF; CDR3 DNA: TGTGCCAGCAGCCAGGGGACAGGAAAAGCTTTCTTT
J gene: TRBJ2-3; clone size: NA; D gene: NA; V gene: TRBV12-3/TRBV12-4; CDR3 protein: CASSYLVDTQYF; CDR3 DNA: TGTGCCAGCAGTTACTTGGTAGATACGCAGTATTTT
J gene: TRBJ2-3; clone size: NA; D gene: NA; V gene: TRBV7-2; CDR3 protein: CASSLGAGPDTQYF; CDR3 DNA: TGTGCCAGCAGCTTAGGTGCAGGTCCAGATACGCAGTATTTT
J gene: TRBJ2-5; clone size: NA; D gene: TRBD2; V gene: TRBV19; CDR3 protein: CASGAQAGVRETQYF; CDR3 DNA: TGTGCCAGTGGGGCCCAAGCGGGAGTACGGGAGACCCAGTACTTC
J gene: TRBJ1-2; clone size: NA; D gene: NA; V gene: TRBV5-4; CDR3 protein: CASSLLAGRNYGYTF; CDR3 DNA: TGTGCCAGCAGCTTGCTCGCAGGAAGAAACTATGGCTACACCTTC
J gene: TRBJ2-1; clone size: NA; D gene: NA; V gene: TRBV5-1; CDR3 protein: CASSLDAGSPYNEQFF; CDR3 DNA: TGCGCCAGCAGCTTGGATGCAGGATCACCCTACAATGAGCAGTTCTTC
J gene: TRBJ1-1; clone size: NA; D gene: TRBD1; V gene: TRBV11-3; CDR3 protein: CASSAPPGRRDRGNTEAFF; CDR3 DNA: TGTGCCAGCAGCGCCCCCCCCGGGAGGCGGGACAGGGGGAACACTGAAGCTTTCTTT
J gene: TRBJ2-5; clone size: NA; D gene: TRBD2; V gene: TRBV9; CDR3 protein: CASSYSGGIQETQYF; CDR3 DNA: TGTGCCAGCAGCTATAGCGGGGGGATCCAAGAGACCCAGTACTTC
J gene: TRBJ2-1; clone size: NA; D gene: TRBD1; V gene: TRBV3-1/TRBV3-2; CDR3 protein: CASSPRQGGSYNEQFF; CDR3 DNA: TGTGCCAGCAGCCCCAGACAGGGTGGGTCCTACAATGAGCAGTTCTTC
J gene: TRBJ1-1; clone size: NA; D gene: TRBD1; V gene: TRBV10-3; CDR3 protein: CAISESTGVMNTEAFF; CDR3 DNA: TGTGCCATCAGTGAGTCGACAGGGGTTATGAACACTGAAGCTTTCTTT
J gene: TRBJ2-5; clone size: NA; D gene: TRBD2; V gene: TRBV18; CDR3 protein: CASSPRTSGSSETQYF; CDR3 DNA: TGTGCCAGCTCACCTAGGACTAGCGGGAGTAGCGAGACCCAGTACTTC
J gene: TRBJ2-7; clone size: NA; D gene: TRBD1; V gene: TRBV3-1/TRBV3-2; CDR3 protein: CASSQENRGPREQYF; CDR3 DNA: TGTGCCAGCAGCCAAGAGAACAGGGGCCCTCGCGAGCAGTACTTC
J gene: TRBJ2-1; clone size: NA; D gene: NA; V gene: TRBV27; CDR3 protein: CASSSRQAGDNEQFF; CDR3 DNA: TGTGCCAGCAGTTCTCGACAGGCCGGGGACAATGAGCAGTTCTTC
J gene: TRBJ2-1; clone size: NA; D gene: TRBD2; V gene: TRBV11-2; CDR3 protein: CASAGRAATYNEQFF; CDR3 DNA: TGTGCCAGCGCGGGGAGGGCCGCGACCTACAATGAGCAGTTCTTC
J gene: TRBJ2-3; clone size: once; D gene: NA; V gene: TRBV19; CDR3 protein: CASSIGLVGADTQYF; CDR3 DNA: TGTGCCAGTAGTATAGGGCTAGTGGGAGCAGATACGCAGTATTTT
J gene: TRBJ2-1; clone size: NA; D gene: TRBD2; V gene: TRBV7-9; CDR3 protein: CASSPPGLVRNEQFF; CDR3 DNA: TGTGCCAGCAGCCCGCCAGGACTAGTTAGAAATGAGCAGTTCTTC
J gene: TRBJ1-1; clone size: NA; D gene: NA; V gene: TRBV5-1; CDR3 protein: CASSPTGHLNTEAFF; CDR3 DNA: TGCGCCAGCAGCCCGACGGGACACTTGAACACTGAAGCTTTCTTT
J gene: TRBJ1-6; clone size: NA; D gene: NA; V gene: TRBV12-3/TRBV12-4; CDR3 protein: CASARDNSPLHF; CDR3 DNA: TGTGCCAGTGCGAGGGATAATTCACCCCTCCACTTT
J gene: TRBJ2-1; clone size: few; D gene: TRBD2; V gene: TRBV2; CDR3 protein: CASSITSGSYNEQFF; CDR3 DNA: TGTGCCAGCAGCATTACTAGCGGGAGCTACAATGAGCAGTTCTTC
J gene: TRBJ2-1; clone size: NA; D gene: TRBD2; V gene: TRBV6-6; CDR3 protein: CASTDSGIWGNEQFF; CDR3 DNA: TGTGCCAGCACTGATAGCGGGATTTGGGGCAATGAGCAGTTCTTC